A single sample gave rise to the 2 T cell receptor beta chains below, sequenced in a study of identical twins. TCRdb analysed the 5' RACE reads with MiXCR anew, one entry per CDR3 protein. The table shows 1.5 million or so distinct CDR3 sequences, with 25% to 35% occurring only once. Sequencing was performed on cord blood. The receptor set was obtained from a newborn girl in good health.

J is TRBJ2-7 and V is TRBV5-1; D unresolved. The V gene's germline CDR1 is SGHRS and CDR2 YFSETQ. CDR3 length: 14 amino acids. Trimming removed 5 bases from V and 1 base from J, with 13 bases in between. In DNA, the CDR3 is TGCGCCAGCAGGGTCGTGAGCATGTCCTACGAGCAGTACTTC. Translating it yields CASRVVSMSYEQYF.

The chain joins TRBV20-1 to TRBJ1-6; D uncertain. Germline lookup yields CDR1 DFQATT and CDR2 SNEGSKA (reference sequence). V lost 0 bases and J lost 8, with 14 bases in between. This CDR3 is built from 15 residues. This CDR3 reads CSARDSGGHYSPLHF. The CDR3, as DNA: TGCAGTGCTAGAGATTCGGGAGGGCATTATTCACCCCTCCACTTT.